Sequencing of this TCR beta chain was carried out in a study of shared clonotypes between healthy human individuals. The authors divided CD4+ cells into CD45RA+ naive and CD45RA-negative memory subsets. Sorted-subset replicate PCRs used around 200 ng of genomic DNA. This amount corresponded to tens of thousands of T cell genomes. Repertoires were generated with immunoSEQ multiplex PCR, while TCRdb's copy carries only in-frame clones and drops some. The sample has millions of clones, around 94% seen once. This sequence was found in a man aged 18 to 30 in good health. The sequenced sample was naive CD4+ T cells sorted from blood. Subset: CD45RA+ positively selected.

DNA of the CDR3: TGTGCCAGCAGCCAAACTAGCGGGGGGACCAATGAGCAGTTCTTC. Translation: CASSQTSGGTNEQFF. The chain couples TRBV5-4 to TRBJ2-1; 12 bases align to TRBD2. The CDR3 runs 15 residues. V gave up 4 bases and J gave up 6 bases; unmatched junction bases: 5. Germline V gene sequence: CDR1 SGHNT, CDR2 YYREEE (reference sequence).